This T cell receptor (beta chain) stems from a study of Ad26.COV2.S vaccination and SARS-CoV-2 variants. Study-wide results and caveats: Possible underestimation of total T cell responses by the TCR breadth and depth analyses was noted.

A remark on this clone: Its antigen is undetermined.

The germline gives CDR1 KGHSH, CDR2 LQKENI. This CDR3 comprises 13 residues. Trimming at V came to 3 bases and at J to 7 bases, leaving 5 bases not matched to a gene. Clones were sequenced by immunoSEQ multiplex PCR, and TCRdb holds only the in-frame ones, with some missing. The repertoire holds about 330,000 clones, with 90% as singletons. Documented treatment: about 20 received Ad26.COV2.S at low or high dose, single or two shots; about 5 received placebo; per-sample allocation not given. The samples date from day 63 after the first vaccine or placebo injection. The starting material was peripheral blood, obtained in a trial of Ad26.COV2.S vaccine versus placebo. The chain joins TRBV18 to TRBJ1-2; TRBD1 matches 7 bases. This sequence was found in a person between 18 and 59 years old who received the Ad26.COV2.S COVID-19 vaccine or a placebo. The CDR3 loop is CASSPQGELGYTF. The CDR3 DNA reads TGTGCCAGCTCACCCCAGGGGGAACTTGGCTACACCTTC.